This T cell receptor beta chain was obtained from a study of control samples from healthy donors and cancer patients. Here immunoSEQ multiplex PCR was the method, and the copy in TCRdb shows in-frame clones only, minus some. The table has 150,000 to 200,000 clones, approximately 91% seen once; the top ten hold 2% to 2.5%. The CDR3 length is 14 residues. Looked up from germline, CDR1 is SGHTS and CDR2 is YDEGEE. V lost 4 bases and J 3 bases, leaving 13 bases between the germline ends. Sequencing used blood. V is TRBV5-8 and J is TRBJ1-2; no clear D gene. The clonotype originates from a woman aged 40 to 50 in good health. The CDR3 protein is CASSPRSEYYGYTF. CDR3 coding DNA: TGTGCCAGCAGCCCTCGGTCGGAATACTATGGCTACACCTTC.